This passage covers 20 T cell receptor beta chains from one sample sequenced in a study of graft-versus-host responses after intestinal transplantation. Method: immunoSEQ multiplex PCR; TCRdb's copy keeps in-frame clones and lacks some. This table has 88,000 or so clones, 75% to 90% appearing once. Their recognized antigens are unknown. Specimen: unstimulated CD4+ T cells sorted from spleen or lymph node cells, collected before intestinal transplant. The origin of the receptors is a human donor who received an intestinal transplant.

The V and J genes are TRBV6-5 and TRBJ1-6; 7 nucleotides align to TRBD1. Unmatched junction bases numbered 5, after V lost 2 bases and J lost 7 bases. The CDR3 covers 15 residues. Germline V gene data show CDR1 as MNHEY and CDR2 as SVGAGI. Here the CDR3 DNA reads TGTGCCAGCAGTTACGGGACAGCCAAAAATTCACCCCTCCACTTT. This sequence encodes CASSYGTAKNSPLHF.

V is TRBV5-1 and J is TRBJ2-2; D gene uncertain. Germline assignment: CDR1 SGHRS and CDR2 YFSETQ. CDR3 size: 15 residues. V was shortened by 0 bases and J by 3 bases, with 9 bases between the two germline ends. CDR3 DNA sequence: TGCGCCAGCAGCTTGGTTGCAGACTACACCGGGGAGCTGTTTTTT. Protein: CASSLVADYTGELFF.

The V and J genes are TRBV29-1 and TRBJ1-1, with D hard to call. V lost 0 bases, J lost 4 bases, and 12 bases lay in between. CDR3 length: 14 amino acids. Per germline, CDR1 SQVTM and CDR2 ANQGSEA. The CDR3 spells CSVEEGGRGTEAFF. For the CDR3, the DNA is TGCAGCGTTGAAGAGGGCGGGCGGGGCACTGAAGCTTTCTTT.

The chain links TRBV6-5 to TRBJ2-1, with 10 bases that match TRBD2. This CDR3 spans 16 amino acids. With 4 bases clipped from V and 9 bases from J, the junction kept 12 bases outside the gene matches. Germline V lookup: CDR1 MNHEY, CDR2 SVGAGI. The DNA for the CDR3 is TGTGCCAGCAGTTCCGCCCCGGGACTAGCGAGTAGTGAGCAGTTCTTC. Translated: CASSSAPGLASSEQFF.

This clone was found a few times. The chain recombines TRBV5-1 with TRBJ2-7, with 7 bases matching TRBD2. Germline CDR1 SGHRS, CDR2 YFSETQ. The CDR3 length is 14 residues. The V gene end was trimmed by 0 bases and the J gene end by 5 bases; junction bases not matched to a gene: 5. CDR3 amino acids: CASSLGLAVHEQYF. The CDR3, as DNA: TGCGCCAGCAGCTTGGGGCTAGCGGTACACGAGCAGTACTTC.

The chain combines TRBV6-1 with TRBJ2-5; D is undetermined. V lost 0 bases, J lost 7 bases, and 12 bases lay in between. CDR3 size: 14 residues. The germline gives CDR1 MNHNS, CDR2 SASEGT. This chain's CDR3 is CASSEALGEGTQYF. CDR3 in DNA: TGTGCCAGCAGTGAAGCCCTGGGCGAAGGGACCCAGTACTTC.

This chain uses TRBV6-5 with TRBJ1-5; D gene ambiguous. CDR3 length equals 14 residues. Germline V gives CDR1 MNHEY, CDR2 SVGAGI. Trimming removed 4 bases at V and 4 bases at J, with 11 bases between. The CDR3 region has the DNA TGTGCCAGCAGTTTGCGGCAGCTTAATCAGCCCCAGCATTTT. Translating it yields CASSLRQLNQPQHF.

J is TRBJ1-1 and V is TRBV18; perhaps TRBD1 as D (6 bases). Germline V lookup: CDR1 KGHSH, CDR2 LQKENI. This CDR3 has 14 amino acids. V lost 5 bases, J lost 1 base, and 11 bases lay in between. CDR3 protein: CASSGRGANTEAFF. DNA for the CDR3: TGTGCCAGCTCAGGCAGGGGCGCGAACACTGAAGCTTTCTTT.

The V gene is TRBV5-4, the J gene TRBJ2-3; TRBD2 aligns across 13 bases. Germline assignment: CDR1 SGHNT and CDR2 YYREEE (reference sequence). The CDR3 consists of 15 residues. V lost 5 bases, J lost 4 bases, and 4 bases stayed unmatched. In DNA form, the CDR3 reads TGTGCCAGCAGACTAGCGGGGGGGAACGCAGATACGCAGTATTTT. This translates into CASRLAGGNADTQYF.

V is TRBV5-1 and J is TRBJ2-6, with 7 bases matching TRBD1. The germline V gene has CDR1 SGHRS and CDR2 YFSETQ. This CDR3 is built from 13 residues. V lost 8 bases and J lost 13; bases outside the gene matches: 12. In DNA, the CDR3 is TGCGCCAGTGGGGACAGCCCTCAGGGAGTCCTGACTTTC. It yields the protein CASGDSPQGVLTF.

The chain combines TRBV7-8 with TRBJ1-4; tentative D call: TRBD1 (5 bases). The CDR3 totals 14 residues. The V and J ends lost 5 bases and 5 bases respectively, with 12 bases between them. Germline CDR1 and CDR2: SGHVS and FQNEAQ. The CDR3 spells CASSPRTRNEKLFF. The CDR3 region has the DNA TGTGCCAGCAGCCCACGGACAAGAAATGAAAAACTGTTTTTT.

V and J are TRBV2 and TRBJ2-3; possibly TRBD1 for D (6 bases). Trimming shortened V by 6 bases and J by 3 bases, and 22 bases separated the two germline ends. This CDR3 is 17 amino acids long. CDR1 is SNHLY, CDR2 FYNNEI, per germline. The DNA of the CDR3 is TGTGCCAGCAGCCGAACCGGCAACAGGGCTTGGACAGATACGCAGTATTTT. Its translation: CASSRTGNRAWTDTQYF.

This chain connects TRBV5-1 to TRBJ2-1; D may be TRBD2 (6 bases). V shed 2 bases and J shed 2 bases, with 8 bases lying between them. The CDR3 spans 14 residues. From germline, CDR1 is SGHRS and CDR2 YFSETQ. CDR3 DNA: TGCGCCAGCAGCTTAGCGGGCCCCTACAATGAGCAGTTCTTC. Residues: CASSLAGPYNEQFF.

This rearrangement joins TRBV7-6 to TRBJ2-2, with a tentative D call TRBD2 (6 bases). From germline, CDR1 is SGHVS and CDR2 FNYEAQ. V was clipped by 5 bases and J by 1 base, with 11 bases between them. There are 15 residues in the CDR3. The CDR3 DNA reads TGTGCCAGCAGCCGCCAAGCGGGGAACACCGGGGAGCTGTTTTTT. It translates to CASSRQAGNTGELFF.

The V gene is TRBV19, the J gene TRBJ1-2, with D hard to call. Germline loops: CDR1 LNHDA, CDR2 SQIVND (reference sequence). The CDR3 has 13 residues. Trimming took off 4 bases at V and 8 bases at J, with 14 bases between the two ends. The CDR3 loop reads CASSTTPSGGYTF. The CDR3 region has the DNA TGTGCCAGTAGTACCACCCCCTCGGGAGGCTACACCTTC.

In this sample, this clone turned up once. The gene calls are TRBV11-3 and TRBJ2-1; TRBD1 aligns across 7 bases. The CDR3 length is 12 residues. Trimming at V came to 5 bases and at J to 7 bases, leaving 2 bases not matched to a gene. Germline V gives CDR1 SGHNT, CDR2 YENEEA. This chain's CDR3 is CASSTRGNEQFF. CDR3 bases: TGTGCCAGCAGCACCAGGGGGAATGAGCAGTTCTTC.

This chain joins TRBV7-9 and TRBJ1-4; D is uncertain. Trimming left V 5 bases short and J 4 bases short, with 11 bases between. In germline, CDR1 is SEHNR, CDR2 FQNEAQ (reference sequence). CDR3 length equals 14 residues. The CDR3 protein is CASSAIGSNEKLFF. The CDR3 nucleotides are TGTGCCAGCAGCGCTATAGGGAGTAATGAAAAACTGTTTTTT.

This chain links TRBV11-2 with TRBJ2-1, with D maybe TRBD1 (7 bases). Trimming stripped 1 base from V and 8 bases from J, with 18 bases between. Germline values: CDR1 SGHAT, CDR2 FQNNGV. CDR3 length: 16 amino acids. The CDR3 loop is CASSLGSGGPLYEQFF. DNA of the CDR3: TGTGCCAGCAGCTTAGGGTCAGGGGGGCCCCTCTATGAGCAGTTCTTC.

This chain uses TRBV18 with TRBJ1-3; 7 bases agree with TRBD1. Trimming cost V 6 bases and J 2 bases; bases outside gene matches: 13. This CDR3 spans 17 amino acids. Germline V gene data show CDR1 as KGHSH and CDR2 as LQKENI. The CDR3 loop is CASSLIARDSAGNTIYF. The CDR3 DNA sequence: TGTGCCAGCTCGCTTATCGCCCGGGACAGTGCTGGAAACACCATATATTTT.

The rearrangement joins TRBV27 to TRBJ1-5, with D possibly matching TRBD1 (5 bases). The CDR3 spans 14 residues. Trimming cost V 2 bases and J 6 bases, with 11 bases left between them. From germline, CDR1 is MNHEY and CDR2 SMNVEV (reference sequence). The CDR3 reads CASSLMAGGQPQHF. As DNA, the CDR3 is TGTGCCAGCAGTTTAATGGCGGGGGGTCAGCCCCAGCATTTT.